The clone carrying this TCR beta chain was detected a few times. Its antigen is undetermined. Healthy and HIV-negative, the adult donors had no recent acute infections or vaccinations. The record originates from a study of shared clonotypes between healthy human individuals. Study observations and caveats: On the whole, naive subsets had larger estimated richness than memory subsets had.

The germline CDR1 and CDR2 sequences are SGDLS and YYNGEE. CDR3 size: 15 residues. V lost 4 bases to trimming and J lost 5 bases, with 15 bases between them. This table comes from immunoSEQ multiplex PCR, and its TCRdb copy is limited to in-frame clones, with some not included. The top ten clones hold around 0.13% of a sample with 2 million to 2.5 million clones, 90% to 97% of them seen once. Sequenced: naive CD4+ T cells sorted from blood. This sample's subset: CD45RA+ positively selected. The chain combines TRBV9 with TRBJ2-2; TRBD1 might be the D (7 bases). This TCR was recovered from a man younger than 35 in good health. The CDR3 DNA reads as TGTGCCAGCAGCCCCAGACAGGGAGGAACCGGGGAGCTGTTTTTT. It translates to CASSPRQGGTGELFF.